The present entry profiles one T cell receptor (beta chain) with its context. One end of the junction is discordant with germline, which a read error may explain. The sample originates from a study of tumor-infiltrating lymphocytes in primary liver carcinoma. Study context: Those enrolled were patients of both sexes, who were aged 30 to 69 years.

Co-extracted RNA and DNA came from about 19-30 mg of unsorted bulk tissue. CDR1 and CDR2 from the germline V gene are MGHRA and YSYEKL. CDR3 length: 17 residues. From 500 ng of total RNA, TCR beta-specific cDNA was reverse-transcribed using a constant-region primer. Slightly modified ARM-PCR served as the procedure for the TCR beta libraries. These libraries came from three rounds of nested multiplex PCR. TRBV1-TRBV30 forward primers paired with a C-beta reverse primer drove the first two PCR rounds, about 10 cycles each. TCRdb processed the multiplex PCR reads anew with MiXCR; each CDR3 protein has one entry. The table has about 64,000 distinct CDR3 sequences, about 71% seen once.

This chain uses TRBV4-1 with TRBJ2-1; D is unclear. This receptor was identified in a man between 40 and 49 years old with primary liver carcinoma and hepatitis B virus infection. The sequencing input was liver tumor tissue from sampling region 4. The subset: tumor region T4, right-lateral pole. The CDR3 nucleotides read TGCGCCAGCATCCAAGATCAAGGCAGGAACCCCTCTCGTGAGCAGTTCTTC. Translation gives CASIQDQGRNPSREQFF.